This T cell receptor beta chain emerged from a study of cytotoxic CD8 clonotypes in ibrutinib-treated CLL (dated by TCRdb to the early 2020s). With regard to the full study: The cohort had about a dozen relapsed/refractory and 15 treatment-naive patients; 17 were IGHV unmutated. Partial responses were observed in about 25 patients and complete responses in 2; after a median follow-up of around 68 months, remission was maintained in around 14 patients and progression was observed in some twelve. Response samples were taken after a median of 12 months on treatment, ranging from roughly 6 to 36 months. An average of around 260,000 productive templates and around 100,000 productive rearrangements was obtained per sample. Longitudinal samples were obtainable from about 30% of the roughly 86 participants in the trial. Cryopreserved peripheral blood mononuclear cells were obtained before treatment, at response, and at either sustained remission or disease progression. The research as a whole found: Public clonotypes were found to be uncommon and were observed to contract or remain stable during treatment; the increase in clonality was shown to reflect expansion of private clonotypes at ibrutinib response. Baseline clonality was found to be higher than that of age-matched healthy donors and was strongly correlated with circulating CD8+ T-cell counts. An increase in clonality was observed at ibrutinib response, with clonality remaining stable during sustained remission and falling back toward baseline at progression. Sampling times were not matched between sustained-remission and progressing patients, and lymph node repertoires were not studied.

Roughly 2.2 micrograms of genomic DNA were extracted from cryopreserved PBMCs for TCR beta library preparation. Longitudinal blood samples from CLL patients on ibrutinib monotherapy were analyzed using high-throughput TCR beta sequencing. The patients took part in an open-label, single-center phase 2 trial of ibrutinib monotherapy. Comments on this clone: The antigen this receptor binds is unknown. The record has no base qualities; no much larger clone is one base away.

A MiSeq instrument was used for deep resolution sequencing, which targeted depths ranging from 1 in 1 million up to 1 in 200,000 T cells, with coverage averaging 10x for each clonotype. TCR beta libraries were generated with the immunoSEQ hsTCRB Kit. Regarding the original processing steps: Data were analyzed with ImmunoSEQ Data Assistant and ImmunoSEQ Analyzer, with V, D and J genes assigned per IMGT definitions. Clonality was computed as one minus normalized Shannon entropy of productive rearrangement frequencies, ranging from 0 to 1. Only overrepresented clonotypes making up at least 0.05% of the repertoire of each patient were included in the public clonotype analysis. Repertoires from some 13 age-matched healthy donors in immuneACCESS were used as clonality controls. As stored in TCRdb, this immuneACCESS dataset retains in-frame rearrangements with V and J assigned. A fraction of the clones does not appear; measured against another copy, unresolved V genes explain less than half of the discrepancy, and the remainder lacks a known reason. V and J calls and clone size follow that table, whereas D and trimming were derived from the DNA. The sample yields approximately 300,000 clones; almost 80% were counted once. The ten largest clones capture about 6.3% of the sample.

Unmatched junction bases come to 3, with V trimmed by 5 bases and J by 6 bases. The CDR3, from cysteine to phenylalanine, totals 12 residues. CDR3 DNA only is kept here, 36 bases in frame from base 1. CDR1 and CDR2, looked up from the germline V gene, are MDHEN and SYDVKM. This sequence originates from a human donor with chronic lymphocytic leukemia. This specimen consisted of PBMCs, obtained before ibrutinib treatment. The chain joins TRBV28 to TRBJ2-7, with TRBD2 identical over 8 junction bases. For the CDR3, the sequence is CASSSGGTEQYF. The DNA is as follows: TGTGCCAGCAGTAGCGGGGGCACCGAGCAGTACTTC.